What follows is one T cell receptor (beta chain) and its context. No cognate antigen has been identified for it. No qualities accompany the bases; no much larger clone lies one base away. Using the deep immunoSEQ assay, multiplex PCR amplified TCR CDR3 regions from genomic DNA. Extracted genomic DNA from each cell subset was spread evenly across all wells of several immunoSEQ 96-well plates, with each plate serving as a replicate. Each replicate PCR for sorted subsets received about 0.2 ug genomic DNA, equal to 30,000 or so T cell genomes. The purified libraries were quantified using a Qubit 3.0 fluorometer, sized with a Bioanalyzer 2100, and then quantified again using the KAPA Library Quantification kit. Each immunoSEQ 96-well plate was sequenced on its own single-read 150-cycle Illumina NextSeq 550 flow cell. For the original study's pipeline: Because the immunoSEQ output held only junctional sequences and lacked quality scores, the filtering could not match the filtering applied to full-length reads. To assign V/J genes and CDR3, sequences were annotated against IMGT germline references using PyIR, a Python wrapper for IgBLAST v1.9. Any read was removed if the V/J assignment was weak (E-value above 1e-6), the CDR3 was missing, or the read contained stop codons, out-of-frame junctions, or ambiguous translated residues. V3J clonotypes were defined as sequences sharing an identical inferred V gene, J gene, and CDR3 amino acid sequence. Percentage overlap between repertoires was computed as shared unique clonotypes divided by the size of the smaller repertoire. Repertoire richness was assessed with RTK rarefaction, the Chao1 estimator, and Recon v2.1 estimates of unobserved clonotypes. OLGA was used to compute generation probabilities for all TCRbeta clonotypes that the gDNA method yielded from a handful of donors. TCRdb obtained this table from immuneACCESS and retained in-frame rearrangements with V and J assigned. These tables miss some clones; where compared with another copy, unresolved V genes account for less than half of the shortfall, and the remainder is unexplained. Clone size and the V and J calls come from that table; the DNA yielded D and trimming. In this sample the table shows hundreds of thousands of clones, 95% to 97% of which occur a single time. The ten biggest clones cover approximately 0.1% of the sample.

For the CD8 naive samples, CD45RO-negative cells were positively selected for CCR7, yielding a CD45RA+CCR7+ population from which TemRA cells were excluded. The donors were healthy, HIV-negative adults who had no recently reported acute infections or vaccinations. Only Caucasian adults living in Nashville, Tennessee, USA were represented among the donors. Blood was obtained by leukapheresis, after which PBMCs were separated by Ficoll-Histopaque density gradient centrifugation and cryopreserved in liquid nitrogen vapor phase. Purity and quantity of every magnetically sorted T cell population were checked by analytical flow cytometry. Genomic DNA was isolated from each sorted fraction and quantified by UV absorbance on a Nanodrop 2000c. The data were obtained in a study of shared clonotypes between healthy human individuals (dated by TCRdb to the early 2020s). Regarding the study in general: Three men and a couple of women, aged 18 to 49 years, made up the cohort. For each donor, CD4 naive and CD4 memory were each run on three plates, CD8 naive on two plates, and CD8 memory on one plate. Blood TCR repertoires of five healthy adults were deeply sequenced to estimate repertoire size and the extent of clonotype sharing between individuals. To increase sequencing depth and limit assay-specific biases, TCR repertoire library preparation and sequencing were carried out by different laboratories using diverse techniques. Per donor, leukapheresis produced somewhere between about 0.9 and 10 billion PBMCs.

Overall study outcomes, separate from this receptor: Larger estimated clonotype richness was generally found for naive subsets than for memory subsets. Incomplete sequencing was indicated by rarefaction of sorted-subset datasets, despite the large sequencing depth. Higher generation probabilities were observed for clonotypes shared by all four sorted-subset donors than for non-shared clonotypes. Only blood was sampled, and tissue TCR repertoires likely differ from those in blood. Because the study included only a small number of donors, the genetic and exposure-history diversity represented was limited. Based on pairwise subsampling, the degree of clonotype sharing among donors was expected to be affected by sequencing depth. About 4.5% of naive CD4, 3.5% of naive CD8, about 2.4% of memory CD4, and about 0.4% of memory CD8 clonotypes were shared across a few donors.

The receptor comes from a woman under 40 in good health. The specimen sequenced was naive CD8+ T cells sorted from blood. The cell subset or site label here, explained by the study, means: CD45RA+CCR7+.

The CDR3 region reads CASSDETGVAYEQYF. The DNA is as follows: TGTGCCAGCAGTGATGAGACGGGAGTTGCTTACGAGCAGTACTTC. Recombination connected TRBV6-1 to TRBJ2-7, with a tentative D gene TRBD2 over 6 matching bases. The germline V gene sets CDR1 to MNHNS and CDR2 to SASEGT. V is shortened by 3 bases, J by 4 bases, and the region joining them spans 16 bases. Including the terminal cysteine and phenylalanine, the CDR3 comprises 15 residues. The sequence is cut down to CDR3 DNA, 45 bases in frame from base 1.